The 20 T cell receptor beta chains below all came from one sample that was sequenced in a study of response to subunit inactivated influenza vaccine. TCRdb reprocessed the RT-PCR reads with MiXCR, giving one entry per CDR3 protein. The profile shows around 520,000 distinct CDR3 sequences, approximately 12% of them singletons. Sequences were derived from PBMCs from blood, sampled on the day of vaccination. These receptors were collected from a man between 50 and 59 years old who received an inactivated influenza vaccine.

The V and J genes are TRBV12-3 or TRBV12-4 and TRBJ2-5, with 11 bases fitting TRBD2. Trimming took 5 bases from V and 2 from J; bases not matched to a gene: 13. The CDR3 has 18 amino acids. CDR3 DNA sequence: TGTGCCAGCAGTGCTCTCAGGGGGACTAGCGGTTCACAAGAGACCCAGTACTTC. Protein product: CASSALRGTSGSQETQYF.

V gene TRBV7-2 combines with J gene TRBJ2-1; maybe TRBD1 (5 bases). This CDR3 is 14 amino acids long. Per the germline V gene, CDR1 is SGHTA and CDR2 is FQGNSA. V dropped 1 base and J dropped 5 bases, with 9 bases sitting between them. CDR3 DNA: TGTGCCAGCAGCTTAGGCCCCAGGGACAATGAGCAGTTCTTC. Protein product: CASSLGPRDNEQFF.

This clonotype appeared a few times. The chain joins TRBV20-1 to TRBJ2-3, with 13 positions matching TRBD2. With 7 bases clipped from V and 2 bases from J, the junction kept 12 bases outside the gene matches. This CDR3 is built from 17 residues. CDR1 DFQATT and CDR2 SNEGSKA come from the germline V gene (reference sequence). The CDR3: CSVTLPGLAGFTDTQYF. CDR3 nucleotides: TGCAGTGTCACCTTGCCGGGACTAGCGGGATTCACAGATACGCAGTATTTT.

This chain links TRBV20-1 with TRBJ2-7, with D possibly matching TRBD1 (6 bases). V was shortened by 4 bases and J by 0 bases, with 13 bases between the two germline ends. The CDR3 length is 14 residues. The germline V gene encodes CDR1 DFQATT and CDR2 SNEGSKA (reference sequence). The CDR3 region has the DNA TGCAGTGCTATGAAGGGGGTGTCCTCCTACGAGCAGTACTTC. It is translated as CSAMKGVSSYEQYF.

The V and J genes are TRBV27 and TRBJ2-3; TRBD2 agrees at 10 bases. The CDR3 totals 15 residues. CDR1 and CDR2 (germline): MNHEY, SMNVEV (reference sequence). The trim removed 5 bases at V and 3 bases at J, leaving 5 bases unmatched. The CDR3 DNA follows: TGTGCCAGCAGTCTAGCGGGGGAGGGGACAGATACGCAGTATTTT. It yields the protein CASSLAGEGTDTQYF.

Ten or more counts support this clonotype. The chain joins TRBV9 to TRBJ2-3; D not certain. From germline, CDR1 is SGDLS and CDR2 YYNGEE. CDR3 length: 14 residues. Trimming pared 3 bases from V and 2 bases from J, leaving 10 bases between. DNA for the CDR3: TGTGCCAGCAGCGCCTCGGTCCTCACAGATACGCAGTATTTT. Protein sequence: CASSASVLTDTQYF. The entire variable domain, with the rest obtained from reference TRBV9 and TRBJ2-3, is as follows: DSGVTQTPKHLITATGQRVTLRCSPRSGDLSVYWYQQSLDQGLQFLIQYYNGEERAKGNILERFSAQQFPDLHSELNLSSLELGDSALYFCASSASVLTDTQYFGPGTRLTVL.

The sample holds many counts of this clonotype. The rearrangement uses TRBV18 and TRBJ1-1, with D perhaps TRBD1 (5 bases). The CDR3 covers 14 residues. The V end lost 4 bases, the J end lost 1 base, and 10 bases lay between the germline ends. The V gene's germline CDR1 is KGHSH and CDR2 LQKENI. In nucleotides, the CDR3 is TGTGCCAGCTCACGACTAGACAGGAACACTGAAGCTTTCTTT. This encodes CASSRLDRNTEAFF.

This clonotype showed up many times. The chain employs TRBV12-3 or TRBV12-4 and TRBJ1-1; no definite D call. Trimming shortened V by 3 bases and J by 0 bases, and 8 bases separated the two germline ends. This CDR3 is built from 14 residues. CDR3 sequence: CASSFGQMNTEAFF. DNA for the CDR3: TGTGCCAGCAGTTTTGGGCAGATGAACACTGAAGCTTTCTTT.

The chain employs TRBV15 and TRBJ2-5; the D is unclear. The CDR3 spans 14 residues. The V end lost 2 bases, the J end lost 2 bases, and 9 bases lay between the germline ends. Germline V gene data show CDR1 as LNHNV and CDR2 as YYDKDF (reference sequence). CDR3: CATSRPSRQETQYF. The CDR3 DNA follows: TGTGCCACCAGCAGACCCAGTCGTCAAGAGACCCAGTACTTC. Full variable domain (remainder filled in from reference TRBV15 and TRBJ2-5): DAMVIQNPRYQVTQFGKPVTLSCSQTLNHNVMYWYQQKSSQAPKLLFHYYDKDFNNEADTPDNFQSRRPNTSFCFLDIRSPGLGDTAMYLCATSRPSRQETQYFGPGTRLLVL.

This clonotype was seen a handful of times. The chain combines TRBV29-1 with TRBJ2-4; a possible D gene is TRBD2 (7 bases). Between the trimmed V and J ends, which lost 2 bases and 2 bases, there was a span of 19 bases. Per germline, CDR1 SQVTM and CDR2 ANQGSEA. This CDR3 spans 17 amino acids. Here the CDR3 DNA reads TGCAGCGTTGAAAAAGGGGGGGGAATGAAATCCAAAAACATTCAGTACTTC. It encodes CSVEKGGGMKSKNIQYF.

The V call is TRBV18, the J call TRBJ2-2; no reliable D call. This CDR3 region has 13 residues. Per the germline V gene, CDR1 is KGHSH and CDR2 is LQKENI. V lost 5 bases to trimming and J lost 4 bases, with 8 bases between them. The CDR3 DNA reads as TGTGCCAGCTCAGAGCGCATCACCGGGGAGCTGTTTTTT. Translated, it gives CASSERITGELFF. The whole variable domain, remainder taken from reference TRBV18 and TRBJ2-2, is NAGVMQNPRHLVRRRGQEARLRCSPMKGHSHVYWYRQLPEEGLKFMVYLQKENIIDESGMPKERFSAEFPKEGPSILRIQQVVRGDSAAYFCASSERITGELFFGEGSRLTVL.

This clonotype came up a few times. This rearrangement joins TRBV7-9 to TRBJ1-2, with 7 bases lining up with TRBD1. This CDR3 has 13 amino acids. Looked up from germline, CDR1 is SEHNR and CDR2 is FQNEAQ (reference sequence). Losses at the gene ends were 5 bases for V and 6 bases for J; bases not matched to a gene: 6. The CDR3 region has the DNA TGTGCCAGCAGCCCCACAGGGGATCATGGCTACACCTTC. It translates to CASSPTGDHGYTF.

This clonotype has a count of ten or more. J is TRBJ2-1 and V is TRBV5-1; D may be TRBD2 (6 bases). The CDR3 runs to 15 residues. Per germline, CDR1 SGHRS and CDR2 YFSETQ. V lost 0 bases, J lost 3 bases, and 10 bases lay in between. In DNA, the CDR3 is TGCGCCAGCAGCTTGGACGGGGGTTTCTACAATGAGCAGTTCTTC. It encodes CASSLDGGFYNEQFF. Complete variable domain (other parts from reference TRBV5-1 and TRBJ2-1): KAGVTQTPRYLIKTRGQQVTLSCSPISGHRSVSWYQQTPGQGLQFLFEYFSETQRNKGNFPGRFSGRQFSNSRSEMNVSTLELGDSALYLCASSLDGGFYNEQFFGPGTRLTVL.

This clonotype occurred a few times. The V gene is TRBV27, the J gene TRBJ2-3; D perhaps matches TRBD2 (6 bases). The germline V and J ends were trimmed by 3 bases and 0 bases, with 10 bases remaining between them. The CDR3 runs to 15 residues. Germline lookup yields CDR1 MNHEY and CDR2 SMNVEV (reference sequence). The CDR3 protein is CASSFRGRSTDTQYF. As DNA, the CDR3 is TGTGCCAGCAGTTTTCGGGGGAGAAGCACAGATACGCAGTATTTT.

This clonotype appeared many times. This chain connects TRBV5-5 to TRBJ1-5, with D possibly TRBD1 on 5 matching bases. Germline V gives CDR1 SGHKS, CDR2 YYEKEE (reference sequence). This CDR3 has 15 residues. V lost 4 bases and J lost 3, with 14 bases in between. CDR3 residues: CASSRGTSYNQPQHF. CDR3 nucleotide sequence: TGTGCCAGCAGCAGAGGGACTTCTTACAATCAGCCCCAGCATTTT.

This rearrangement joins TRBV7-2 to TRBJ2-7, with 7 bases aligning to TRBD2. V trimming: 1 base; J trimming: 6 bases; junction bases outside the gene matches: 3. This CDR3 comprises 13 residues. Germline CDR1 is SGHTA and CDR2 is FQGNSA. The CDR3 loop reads CASSLVGGFEQYF. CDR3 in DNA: TGTGCCAGCAGCTTAGTCGGGGGGTTCGAGCAGTACTTC.

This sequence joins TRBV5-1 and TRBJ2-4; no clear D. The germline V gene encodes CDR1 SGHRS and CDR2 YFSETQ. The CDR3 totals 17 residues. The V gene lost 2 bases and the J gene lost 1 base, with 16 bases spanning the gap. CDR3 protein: CASSFRPRYTAKNIQYF. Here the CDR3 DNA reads TGCGCCAGCAGCTTCCGACCACGTTACACGGCCAAAAACATTCAGTACTTC.

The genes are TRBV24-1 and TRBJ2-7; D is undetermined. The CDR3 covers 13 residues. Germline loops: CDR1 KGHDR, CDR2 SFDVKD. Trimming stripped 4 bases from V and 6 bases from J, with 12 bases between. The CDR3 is CATSDPGRSEQYF. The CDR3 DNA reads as TGTGCCACCAGTGACCCCGGACGATCCGAGCAGTACTTC.

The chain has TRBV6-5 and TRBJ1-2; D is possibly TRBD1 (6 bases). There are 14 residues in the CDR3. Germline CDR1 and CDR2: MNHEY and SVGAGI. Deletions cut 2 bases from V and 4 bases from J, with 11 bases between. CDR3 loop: CASSYVGAPYGYTF. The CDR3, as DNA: TGTGCCAGCAGTTACGTGGGGGCCCCCTATGGCTACACCTTC.

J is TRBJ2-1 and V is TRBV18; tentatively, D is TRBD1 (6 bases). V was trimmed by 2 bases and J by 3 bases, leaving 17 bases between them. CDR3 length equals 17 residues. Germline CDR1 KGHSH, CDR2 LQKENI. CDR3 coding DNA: TGTGCCAGCTCACCAGGACAGATGGGCGGACTCTACAATGAGCAGTTCTTC. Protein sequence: CASSPGQMGGLYNEQFF.